This paragraph reports one TCR beta chain. The antigen is unknown. Using immunoSEQ multiplex PCR, the repertoire was profiled, and TCRdb retains in-frame clones only, with some absent. The sample holds some 71,000 clones; approximately 94% are singletons and the top ten take more than 1%. The data originate from a study of cytomegalovirus exposure and HLA in healthy donors. Study background: The 110 or so validation repertoires used the same platform as the roughly 620 first-cohort repertoires, a later analysis reported.

Whole-study results and caveats: Cytomegalovirus status was reportedly diagnosed by the classifier with high specificity and sensitivity. The study recorded 160 or so TCR beta chains that were cytomegalovirus-associated.

CDR1 and CDR2 (germline): MDHEN, SYDVKM. The CDR3 has 17 amino acids. V was clipped by 1 base and J by 0 bases, with 13 bases between them. The material sequenced was PBMCs. The TCR comes from a woman between 18 and 29 years old in good health and CMV-seronegative. V usage is TRBV28 and J usage is TRBJ1-3, with D perhaps matching TRBD1 (5 bases). The CDR3: CASSLSGVGYSGNTIYF. CDR3 in DNA: TGTGCCAGCAGTTTATCGGGGGTGGGGTACTCTGGAAACACCATATATTTT.